Shown below are 5 T cell receptor beta chains from a single sample sequenced in a study of cytomegalovirus exposure and HLA in healthy donors. The primer mix had 60 Vbeta and 13 Jbeta primers. Profiling relied on immunoSEQ multiplex PCR, and the TCRdb table lists in-frame clones only, not all of them. Of 200,000 to 250,000 clones in the sample, 82% were seen once. The sample consisted of PBMCs. These TCRs come from a woman between 40 and 50 years old in good health and CMV-seropositive.

This clone was detected once. The chain carries TRBV27 and TRBJ1-5; D remains unclear. This CDR3 is built from 13 residues. Germline assignment: CDR1 MNHEY and CDR2 SMNVEV (reference sequence). Deletions cut 3 bases from V and 12 bases from J, with 15 bases between. DNA of the CDR3: TGTGCCAGCAGTTTTGAAGCGGACGGAGACCAGCATTTT. Translated: CASSFEADGDQHF.

The chain combines TRBV27 with TRBJ1-1; maybe TRBD1 (6 bases). Germline-derived CDR1 and CDR2 are MNHEY and SMNVEV (reference sequence). The CDR3 covers 14 residues. Between the trimmed V and J ends, which lost 3 bases and 4 bases, there was a span of 12 bases. The CDR3 bases are TGTGCCAGCAGTTTTACAGGGCTCGGCACTGAAGCTTTCTTT. Translating it yields CASSFTGLGTEAFF.

The chain has TRBV6-6 and TRBJ2-7; D is possibly TRBD1 (5 bases). The CDR3 is made up of 11 amino acids. CDR1 and CDR2 (germline): MNHNY, SVGAGI (reference sequence). V lost 0 bases, J lost 12 bases, and 9 bases lay in between. This chain's CDR3 is CASSYSGARYF. CDR3 sequence (DNA): TGTGCCAGCAGTTACTCAGGGGCCAGGTACTTC.

This chain links TRBV5-6 with TRBJ1-1, with a possible D match to TRBD1 (5 bases). Germline CDR1 SGHDT, CDR2 YYEEEE. The CDR3 contains 16 residues. The V end was cut by 4 bases, the J end by 2 bases, with 18 bases between. CDR3 nucleotide sequence: TGTGCCAGCAGCCTGGTGGGACTGGTTAAAAACACTGAAGCTTTCTTT. Its translation: CASSLVGLVKNTEAFF.

The chain employs TRBV30 and TRBJ2-3, with 7 bases fitting TRBD1. The V and J ends lost 3 bases and 2 bases, in that order; junction bases with no gene match: 20. Germline V lookup: CDR1 GTSNPN, CDR2 SVGIG (reference sequence). The CDR3 covers 19 residues. CDR3 in DNA: TGTGCCTGGAGACCACCCCGGGACAGCAAACGGGGACCCACAGATACGCAGTATTTT. Its translation: CAWRPPRDSKRGPTDTQYF.